These 8 T cell receptor beta chains came from one sample sequenced in a study of blood T cell repertoires in COVID-19. The table came from immunoSEQ multiplex PCR; TCRdb's copy has only in-frame clones and leaves some out. Of approximately 200,000 clones detected, roughly 81% appear once; the ten largest clones hold around 3%. The sequencing input was peripheral blood. Source of these receptors: a man aged 45-65 years who had recovered from COVID-19.

V and J are TRBV10-3 and TRBJ2-3, with 10 nucleotides matching TRBD1. The CDR3 covers 15 residues. Germline V gives CDR1 ENHRY, CDR2 SYGVKD. The V gene end was trimmed by 2 bases and the J gene end by 2 bases; junction bases not matched to a gene: 1. This CDR3 is CAISEGQGDTDTQYF. CDR3 DNA sequence: TGTGCCATCAGTGAGGGACAGGGGGACACAGATACGCAGTATTTT.

The chain employs TRBV4-1 and TRBJ2-2, with D hard to call. The germline gives CDR1 MGHRA, CDR2 YSYEKL. The V end was cut by 4 bases, the J end by 0 bases, with 15 bases between. The CDR3 has 17 residues. The CDR3 DNA reads as TGCGCCAGCAGCCCCCAACGTCTGCTAACGAACACCGGGGAGCTGTTTTTT. It translates to CASSPQRLLTNTGELFF.

This clone was detected a few times. The chain employs TRBV7-8 and TRBJ2-5; 8 bases line up with TRBD2. The CDR3 spans 16 residues. V lost 5 bases, J lost 3 bases, and 11 bases stayed unmatched. Germline CDR1 and CDR2: SGHVS and FQNEAQ. The CDR3 sequence: CASSPRRAGVEETQYF. CDR3 DNA sequence: TGTGCCAGCAGCCCCCGCCGAGCGGGAGTCGAAGAGACCCAGTACTTC.

This chain joins TRBV9 and TRBJ2-1; D gene uncertain. The V gene's germline CDR1 is SGDLS and CDR2 YYNGEE. This CDR3 comprises 16 residues. V was cut by 0 bases and J by 4 bases, with 14 bases left in between. The CDR3 DNA reads TGTGCCAGCAGCGTAGCTGTTTCCCGAACTTACAATGAGCAGTTCTTC. This encodes CASSVAVSRTYNEQFF.

This clone came up many times. The chain recombines TRBV28 with TRBJ2-7, with D perhaps TRBD2 (7 bases). CDR1 and CDR2 (germline): MDHEN, SYDVKM. V gave up 8 bases and J gave up 2 bases, with 19 bases separating them. The CDR3 extends over 15 amino acids. CDR3: CASRFRGGGTYEQYF. The CDR3 nucleotides are TGTGCCAGCCGATTTAGGGGGGGTGGGACCTACGAGCAGTACTTC.

The V call is TRBV29-1, the J call TRBJ2-7; a possible D gene is TRBD2 (6 bases). Trimming pared 6 bases from V and 1 base from J, leaving 13 bases between. Germline lookup yields CDR1 SQVTM and CDR2 ANQGSEA. The CDR3 length is 13 residues. CDR3 nucleotides: TGCAGCGTGGGACTGCCGGCGTCCTACGAGCAGTACTTC. Translating it yields CSVGLPASYEQYF.

The chain uses TRBV5-1 and TRBJ1-3; TRBD1 aligns across 11 bases. This CDR3 is 15 amino acids long. In germline, CDR1 is SGHRS, CDR2 YFSETQ. With V trimmed by 2 bases and J by 7 bases, 5 bases remained unmatched. CDR3 protein: CASSFGDRGTNTIYF. CDR3 DNA sequence: TGCGCCAGCAGCTTCGGGGACAGGGGGACTAACACCATATATTTT.

V gene TRBV29-1 combines with J gene TRBJ2-3; 7 nucleotides line up with TRBD2. The trim removed 5 bases at V and 4 bases at J, leaving 12 bases unmatched. CDR1 is SQVTM, CDR2 ANQGSEA, per germline. The CDR3 has 15 residues. CDR3 protein: CSVPRGASGPDTQYF. CDR3 sequence (DNA): TGCAGCGTTCCCCGGGGCGCTAGCGGCCCAGATACGCAGTATTTT.